A selection of T cell receptor beta chains follows, all from one sample in a study of shared clonotypes between healthy human individuals. TCRdb's copy holds only in-frame clones and misses some; the assay was immunoSEQ multiplex PCR. Of 550,000 to 750,000 clones listed, 92% are singletons. Input material: naive CD8+ T cells sorted from blood. The receptors were sampled from a man aged 30 to 39 in good health. Each CDR3 is given with its conserved first and last residue. The order of the fields is clone size, J gene, V gene, CDR3 protein. Expanded clones are given a class, and other clones once, few, many or no size at all.

NA TRBJ1-1 TRBV5-5 CASSLARETVVNTEAFF
NA TRBJ2-1 TRBV29-1 CSVDGGYPNEQFF
NA TRBJ2-3 TRBV10-1 CASSEGSAGRADTQYF
NA TRBJ2-7 TRBV10-2 CASSRDSPYEQYF
NA TRBJ2-7 TRBV7-2 CASSLWDYYEQYF
NA TRBJ2-4 TRBV7-9 CASSLVSSGIAKNIQYF
few TRBJ2-1 TRBV4-2 CASSQEVPANEQFF
NA TRBJ2-2 TRBV7-9 CASSLAVTNTGELFF
NA TRBJ2-1 TRBV11-2 CASSSGTSGGSREQFF
NA TRBJ2-7 TRBV6-1 CASRREEQYF
NA TRBJ2-1 TRBV15 CATGGISYNEQFF
NA TRBJ2-5 TRBV15 CATNIGTGGATQYF
NA TRBJ2-3 TRBV28 CASSLYPPSGSTDTQYF
NA TRBJ2-1 TRBV6-5 CASSYSSNEQFF
NA TRBJ2-7 TRBV7-9 CASSLTRYEQYF
NA TRBJ2-3 TRBV15 CATSSPTVDTQYF
NA TRBJ2-3 TRBV27 CASSLGTVNTDTQYF
NA TRBJ2-3 TRBV28 CASSFRIRTLADTQYF
NA TRBJ1-1 TRBV7-6 CASSLAGSGARNTEAFF
NA TRBJ2-7 TRBV13 CASSLSGGGSSYEQYF
NA TRBJ2-7 TRBV10-1 CASSESSGKSYEQYF
NA TRBJ1-3 TRBV18 CASSPSGTGDSGNTIYF
NA TRBJ2-7 TRBV27 CASSLTFPGTGWYEQYF
NA TRBJ2-4 TRBV7-9 CASSSRLGTSGSDENIQYF
NA TRBJ1-2 TRBV10-2 CASKGWGADYGYTF
NA TRBJ1-1 TRBV2 CASSVHGLMNTEAFF
NA TRBJ1-5 TRBV15 CATSRETNINQPQHF
NA TRBJ2-7 TRBV7-8 CASSFPLAGDNEQYF
NA TRBJ2-3 TRBV10-3 CAISAQGATDTQYF
NA TRBJ2-7 TRBV6-1 CASSETYFHEQYF
NA TRBJ2-1 TRBV15 CATSSRAQPYNEQFF
NA TRBJ2-1 TRBV19 CASSPSDFLDNEQFF
NA TRBJ2-7 TRBV10-3 CAISESQFGEQYF
once TRBJ1-1 TRBV2 CASVRRVGNTEAFF
NA TRBJ1-3 TRBV6-5 CASSYRGGNTIYF
NA TRBJ2-7 TRBV10-3 CAISGAGGISYEQYF
NA TRBJ2-3 TRBV28 CASSFRQTSAGGPGADTQYF
NA TRBJ1-5 TRBV28 CASRLRVSNQPQHF
once TRBJ2-7 TRBV19 CASSTPPTSLDTYEQYF
NA TRBJ2-6 TRBV6-5 CASTKASGANVLTF
NA TRBJ2-5 TRBV4-1 CASSHSLGETQYF
NA TRBJ1-1 TRBV27 CASRGQTNTEAFF
NA TRBJ1-5 TRBV19 CASSILGVDQPQHF
NA TRBJ2-7 TRBV4-1 CASSQVAGGDDEQYF
NA TRBJ2-2 TRBV7-9 CASSPSTSGSSRELFF
NA TRBJ1-2 TRBV7-9 CASSQAPEGYTF
NA TRBJ2-7 TRBV15 CATSRDWTTTYEQYF
NA TRBJ2-7 TRBV28 CASRALNYEQYF
once TRBJ1-1 TRBV14 CASSQHSQGNTEAFF
NA TRBJ2-3 TRBV9 CASSADHSGLPTDTQYF
NA TRBJ1-1 TRBV28 CASSGLGMTEAFF